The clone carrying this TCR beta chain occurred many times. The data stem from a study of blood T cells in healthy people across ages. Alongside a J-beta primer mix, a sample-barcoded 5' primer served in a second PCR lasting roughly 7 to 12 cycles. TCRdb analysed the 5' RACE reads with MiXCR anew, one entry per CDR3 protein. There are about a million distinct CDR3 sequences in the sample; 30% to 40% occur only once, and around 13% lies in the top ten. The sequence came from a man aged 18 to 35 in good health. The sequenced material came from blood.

The CDR3 loop reads CAISELGESSYEQYF. The CDR3 DNA reads TGTGCCATCAGTGAGCTGGGTGAGAGCTCCTACGAGCAGTACTTC. The chain couples TRBV10-3 to TRBJ2-7; D remains unclear. CDR3 length: 15 residues. V was shortened by 2 bases and J by 0 bases, with 11 bases between the two germline ends. The germline gives CDR1 ENHRY, CDR2 SYGVKD.